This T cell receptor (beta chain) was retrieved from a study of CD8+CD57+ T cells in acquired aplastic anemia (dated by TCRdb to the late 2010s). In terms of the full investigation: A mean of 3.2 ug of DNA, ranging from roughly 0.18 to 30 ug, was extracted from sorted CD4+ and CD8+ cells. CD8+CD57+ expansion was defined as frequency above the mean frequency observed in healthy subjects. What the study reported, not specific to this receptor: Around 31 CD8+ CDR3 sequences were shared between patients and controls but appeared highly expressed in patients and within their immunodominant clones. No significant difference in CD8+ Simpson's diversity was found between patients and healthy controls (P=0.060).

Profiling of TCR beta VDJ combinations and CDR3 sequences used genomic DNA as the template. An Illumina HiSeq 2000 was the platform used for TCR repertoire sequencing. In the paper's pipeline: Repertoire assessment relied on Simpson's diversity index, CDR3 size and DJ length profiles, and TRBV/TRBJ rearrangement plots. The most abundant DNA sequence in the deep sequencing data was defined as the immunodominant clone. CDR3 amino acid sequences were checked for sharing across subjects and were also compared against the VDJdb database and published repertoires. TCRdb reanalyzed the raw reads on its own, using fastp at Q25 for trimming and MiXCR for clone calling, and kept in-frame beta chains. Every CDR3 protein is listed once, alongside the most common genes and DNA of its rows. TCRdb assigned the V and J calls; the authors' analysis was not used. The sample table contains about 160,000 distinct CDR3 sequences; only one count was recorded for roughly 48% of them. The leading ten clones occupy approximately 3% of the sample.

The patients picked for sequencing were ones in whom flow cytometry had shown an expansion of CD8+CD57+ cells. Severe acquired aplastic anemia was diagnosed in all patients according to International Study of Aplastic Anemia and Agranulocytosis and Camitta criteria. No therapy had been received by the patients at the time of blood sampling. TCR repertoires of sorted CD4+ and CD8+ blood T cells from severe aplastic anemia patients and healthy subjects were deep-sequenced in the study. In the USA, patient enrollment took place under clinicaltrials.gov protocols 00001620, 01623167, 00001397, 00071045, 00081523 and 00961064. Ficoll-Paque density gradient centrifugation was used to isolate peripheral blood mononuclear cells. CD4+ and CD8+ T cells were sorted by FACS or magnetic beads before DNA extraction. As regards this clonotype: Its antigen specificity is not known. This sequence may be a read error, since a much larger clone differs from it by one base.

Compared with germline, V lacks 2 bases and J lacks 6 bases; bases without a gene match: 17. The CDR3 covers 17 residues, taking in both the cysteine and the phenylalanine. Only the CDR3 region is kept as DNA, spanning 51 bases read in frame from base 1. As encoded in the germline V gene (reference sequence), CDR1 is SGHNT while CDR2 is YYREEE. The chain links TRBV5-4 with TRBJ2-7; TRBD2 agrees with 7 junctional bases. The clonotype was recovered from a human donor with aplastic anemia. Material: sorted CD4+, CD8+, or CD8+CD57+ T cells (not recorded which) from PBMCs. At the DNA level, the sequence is TGTGCCAGCAGCTTCCCCCCGCGGGGGAGAGCTAGGGTCGAGCAGTACTTC. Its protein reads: CASSFPPRGRARVEQYF.